This T cell receptor beta chain was retrieved from a study of blood T cells in healthy people across ages. Trimming took 7 bases from V and 10 from J, leaving 17 bases between them. From germline, CDR1 is MDHEN and CDR2 SYDVKM. This CDR3 has 12 residues. Combining a sample-barcoded 5' primer with a J-beta primer mix, a second PCR ran for roughly 6 to 12 cycles. One entry per CDR3 protein, called by TCRdb with MiXCR from the 5' RACE reads. The sample has around 1,000,000 distinct CDR3 sequences, almost 25% seen once. The same specimen was also included in a second study, on T cells of mothers and their children.

Specimen: blood. This rearrangement joins TRBV28 to TRBJ2-7; D may be TRBD1 (5 bases). This receptor was taken from a girl aged 2-15 years in good health. CDR3: CASTPPRGIQYF. The DNA of the CDR3 is TGTGCCAGCACCCCCCCTAGGGGTATTCAGTACTTC.